This T cell receptor (beta chain) was obtained from a study of blood T cells in healthy people across ages. Combining a sample-barcoded 5' primer with a J-beta primer mix, a second PCR ran for about 7 to 11 cycles. TCRdb reprocessed the 5' RACE reads via MiXCR and lists one record per CDR3 protein. The sample shows 540,000 or so distinct CDR3 sequences, 27% of them seen only once. Trimming took 4 bases from V and 5 from J; bases not matched to a gene: 7. The germline CDR1 and CDR2 sequences are SGHTA and FQGNSA. The CDR3 covers 16 residues. The sequenced material came from blood. This chain uses TRBV7-2 with TRBJ1-4; 10 bases match TRBD1. The TCR comes from a woman aged 70-85 years in good health. CDR3: CASSWAPGQGNEKLFF. The CDR3 coding sequence is TGTGCCAGCAGCTGGGCCCCGGGACAGGGGAATGAAAAACTGTTTTTT.